These 5 T cell receptor beta chains were all obtained from the same sample, sequenced in a study of T cell therapy after organ transplantation. Sequencing used immunoSEQ multiplex PCR; TCRdb keeps in-frame clones, though not all of them. The sample consists of 15,000 to 20,000 clones, 85% of them appearing once. Time point here: 20-29 weeks after completion of therapy. Their recognized antigens are unknown. Source: CD8+ T cells from blood, taken after autologous CMV-specific T cell therapy. All receptors derive from a human patient who had received a solid organ transplant and had CMV disease. Some of the T cells may derive from the graft donor.

This clone has a handful of counts. A read error likely explains this, since a far larger clone differs by one base. The chain employs TRBV5-6 and TRBJ1-4; TRBD1 aligns across 11 bases. The CDR3 spans 15 residues. Looked up from germline, CDR1 is SGHDT and CDR2 is YYEEEE. J lost 7 bases, V lost 4 bases, and 6 bases had no gene match. CDR3 loop: CASSVGQGAPEKLFF. As DNA, the CDR3 is TGTGCCAGCAGCGTAGGACAGGGGGCGCCTGAAAAACTGTTTTTT. Filled out from reference TRBV5-6 and TRBJ1-4, the complete variable domain reads DAGVTQSPTHLIKTRGQQVTLRCSPKSGHDTVSWYQQALGQGPQFIFQYYEEEERQRGNFPDRFSGHQFPNYSSELNVNALLLGDSALYLCASSVGQGAPEKLFFGSGTQLSVL.

The genes are TRBV5-6 and TRBJ1-2; 9 nucleotides line up with TRBD1. This CDR3 has 16 residues. Germline CDR1 is SGHDT and CDR2 is YYEEEE. With 4 bases clipped from V and 4 bases from J, the junction kept 11 bases outside the gene matches. The CDR3: CASSQGQGAYVYGYTF. In DNA form, the CDR3 reads TGTGCCAGCAGCCAGGGACAGGGCGCTTATGTCTATGGCTACACCTTC. Combining the CDR3 with reference TRBV5-6 and TRBJ1-2 gives the whole variable domain DAGVTQSPTHLIKTRGQQVTLRCSPKSGHDTVSWYQQALGQGPQFIFQYYEEEERQRGNFPDRFSGHQFPNYSSELNVNALLLGDSALYLCASSQGQGAYVYGYTFGSGTRLTVV.

This clone appeared once. The V call is TRBV6-6, the J call TRBJ1-2; possibly TRBD1 for D (5 bases). Germline values: CDR1 MNHNY, CDR2 SVGAGI (reference sequence). V gave up 6 bases and J gave up 2 bases, with 13 bases separating them. CDR3 length equals 14 residues. The CDR3 DNA reads as TGTGCCAGCAGCGAATTCGGGGCGAACTATGGCTACACCTTC. Encoded protein: CASSEFGANYGYTF.

The chain combines TRBV10-2 with TRBJ1-1; no firm D call. The germline V and J ends were trimmed by 3 bases and 8 bases, with 10 bases remaining between them. This CDR3 spans 12 amino acids. CDR1 is WSHSY, CDR2 SAAADI, per germline. CDR3 loop: CASSEYGPEAFF. The CDR3 DNA reads TGCGCCAGCAGTGAATATGGGCCCGAAGCTTTCTTT.

The chain joins TRBV7-9 to TRBJ1-4; D remains ambiguous. The germline V gene has CDR1 SEHNR and CDR2 FQNEAQ (reference sequence). Trimming pared 2 bases from V and 3 bases from J, leaving 16 bases between. This CDR3 spans 17 amino acids. The CDR3 DNA reads TGTGCCAGCAGCTTATCTTCTGTCTTTGGCGCTAATGAAAAACTGTTTTTT. Translating gives CASSLSSVFGANEKLFF.